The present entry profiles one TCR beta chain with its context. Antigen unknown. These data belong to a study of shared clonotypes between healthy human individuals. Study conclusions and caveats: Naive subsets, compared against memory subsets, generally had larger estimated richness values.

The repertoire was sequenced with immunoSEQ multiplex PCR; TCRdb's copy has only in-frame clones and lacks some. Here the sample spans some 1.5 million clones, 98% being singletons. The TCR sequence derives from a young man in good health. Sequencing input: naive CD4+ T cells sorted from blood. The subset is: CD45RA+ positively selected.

CDR3 DNA sequence: TGTGCCAGCAGTTTATCGAAAATGGGACAGGCAAGCACAGATACGCAGTATTTT. Translated: CASSLSKMGQASTDTQYF. The V call is TRBV27, the J call TRBJ2-3; 8 bases align to TRBD1. V lost 0 bases and J lost 0; bases outside the gene matches: 8. Per germline, CDR1 MNHEY and CDR2 SMNVEV (reference sequence). The CDR3 has 18 amino acids.